Listed below are T cell receptor beta chains from one sample, sequenced in a study of blood T cells in healthy people across ages. TCRdb re-derived calls from the 5' RACE reads in MiXCR, one entry per CDR3 protein. Among more than 650,000 distinct CDR3 sequences listed, about 48% were seen once. Sequenced sample: blood. All receptors derive from an elderly man in good health. CDR3s leave out the opening cysteine and the closing phenylalanine or tryptophan. Size values are once, few and many counts, or a class for expanded clones, and some rows have none.

- TRBV7-3 ASSVRKYYGYT
few TRBV7-9 ASSHDPGRQY
- TRBV10-1 ASSESGRADNEQF
- TRBV29-1 SAAGRAAYNEQF
few TRBV5-1 ASSLTASSGRTLSYNEQF
- TRBV29-1 SVEESDALH
- TRBV18 ASSPVTGPSGANVLT
- TRBV7-9 ASSPREGVVTYNEQF
- TRBV12-3/TRBV12-4 ASSTTAGGTYEQY
- TRBV5-6 ASSFPSGSTYNEQF
- TRBV12-3/TRBV12-4 ASSLARVAQY
- TRBV6-2/TRBV6-3 ASSFGDRALNEQF
few TRBV10-2 ASSEPGRPGEGTEAF
- TRBV5-1 ASSLDPGASYEQY
few TRBV6-5 ASRVGQGAGYGYT
many TRBV3-1 ASSLLAGGTDTQY
few TRBV12-3/TRBV12-4 ASGEKKGYGYT
- TRBV20-1 SAAGGQTNEKLF
- TRBV9 ASSVGASGSYEQY
- TRBV5-1 ASSLSILAGNDEQF
once TRBV20-1 SATRGYTGELF
few TRBV5-1 ASSLADPSTDTQY
few TRBV12-5 ASGLWTDGYT
- TRBV20-1 SAVRVGQPQH
- TRBV5-1 ASSSPEGQGNTEAF
few TRBV9 ASSDSGRATDTQY
few TRBV7-2 ASSLLQHRDAY
- TRBV19 ASGQARAGANVLT
- TRBV10-3 AVSESTAIYEQY
- TRBV29-1 SVLTPNYGYT
few TRBV7-3 ASSYGTGDVDTQY
few TRBV15 ATSRGLLPQETQY
- TRBV7-8 ASSLRPTEAF
- TRBV2 ASSEARGAATEAF
- TRBV6-2/TRBV6-3 ASSPISVSPHEQY
- TRBV2 ASDNRGSYEQY
- TRBV2 ASSDGRVNEQY
- TRBV7-9 ASSLGGETREAF
- TRBV15 ATSRDPPGQGKDEQF
few TRBV4-1 ASSQEWPSGSYNEQY
- TRBV7-2 ASSLDNSDTQY
- TRBV12-3/TRBV12-4 ASSRGQAAQETQY
- TRBV3-1 ASRAGGTGELF
- TRBV27 ASSFPSANSPLH
few TRBV9 ASSLAGGVGNEQF
- TRBV18 ASSESSGIGHRYAY
- TRBV4-2 ASSQALAGSTDTQY
- TRBV14 VSSQAVGGISGYEQY
- TRBV12-3/TRBV12-4 ASTPGRRGTQY
- TRBV3-1 ASSPLVGSSYNEQF
once TRBV7-6 ASSLKPLSYEQY
- TRBV20-1 SAPLSVGYNEQY
- TRBV7-9 ASSLVPWLRTSTDTQY